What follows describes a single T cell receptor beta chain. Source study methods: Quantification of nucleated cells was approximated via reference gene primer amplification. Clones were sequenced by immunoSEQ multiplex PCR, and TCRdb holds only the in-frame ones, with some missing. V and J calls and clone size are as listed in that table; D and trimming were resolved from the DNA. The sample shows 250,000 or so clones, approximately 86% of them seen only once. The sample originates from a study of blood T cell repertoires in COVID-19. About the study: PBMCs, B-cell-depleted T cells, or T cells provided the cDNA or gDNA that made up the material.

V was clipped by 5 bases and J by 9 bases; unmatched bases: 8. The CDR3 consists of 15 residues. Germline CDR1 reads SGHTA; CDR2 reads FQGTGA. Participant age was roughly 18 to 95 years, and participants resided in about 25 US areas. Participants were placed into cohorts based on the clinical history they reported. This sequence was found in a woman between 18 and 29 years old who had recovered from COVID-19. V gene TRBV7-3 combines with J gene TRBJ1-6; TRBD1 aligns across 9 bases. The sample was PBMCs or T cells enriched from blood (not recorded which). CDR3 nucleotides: TGTGCCAGCAGCCCAGGGGACAGGGACGGTTCACCCCTCCACTTT. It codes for CASSPGDRDGSPLHF.